These T cell receptor beta chains were read from a single sample in a study of cytomegalovirus exposure and HLA in healthy donors. TCRdb keeps only in-frame clones here, not all; method: immunoSEQ multiplex PCR. This table has 70,000 or so clones, roughly 82% appearing once. Sequenced material: PBMCs. These receptors originate from a man between 18 and 29 years old in good health and CMV-seronegative. The CDR3 runs from the conserved cysteine through the conserved F or W. A D gene is named only where the DNA matches it firmly. Size tells how often a clone was seen (once, few, many) or the class of an expanded clone, and some rows leave it out.

D gene	V gene	J gene	clone size	CDR3 protein	CDR3 DNA
.	TRBV30	TRBJ1-6	.	CAWSRGKRGFNSPLHF	TGTGCCTGGAGTAGGGGGAAAAGGGGGTTCAATTCACCCCTCCACTTT
TRBD1	TRBV7-9	TRBJ1-4	once	CASSDTGQGLGGEKLFF	TGTGCCAGCAGCGATACGGGACAGGGGTTGGGGGGGGAAAAACTGTTTTTT
TRBD1	TRBV7-2	TRBJ1-1	.	CASSRGTDTEAFF	TGTGCCAGCAGCAGAGGGACAGACACTGAAGCTTTCTTT
TRBD2	TRBV27	TRBJ2-7	.	CASSTGLAGGPLPYEQYF	TGTGCCAGCAGTACGGGACTAGCGGGAGGGCCTTTGCCCTACGAGCAGTACTTC
TRBD1	TRBV28	TRBJ1-1	.	CAAAGQGNTEAFF	TGTGCCGCAGCGGGACAGGGGAACACTGAAGCTTTCTTT
.	TRBV28	TRBJ2-7	.	CASREQGPSSYEQYF	TGTGCCAGCAGAGAACAGGGACCCAGCTCCTACGAGCAGTACTTC
.	TRBV7-9	TRBJ2-5	.	CASSPFRTDKETQYF	TGTGCCAGCAGCCCATTCAGGACGGACAAAGAGACCCAGTACTTC
.	TRBV5-5	TRBJ1-2	.	CASSLAQGGGYTF	TGTGCCAGCAGCTTGGCCCAGGGCGGAGGCTACACCTTC
.	TRBV7-8	TRBJ2-7	.	CASRNPDRSYEQYF	TGTGCCAGCAGAAACCCGGACAGATCCTACGAGCAGTACTTC
.	TRBV28	TRBJ2-7	.	CASSSSRELYEQYF	TGTGCCAGCAGTTCTTCACGGGAGCTATACGAGCAGTACTTC
TRBD2	TRBV5-6	TRBJ2-7	.	CASSPGTTRLEQYF	TGTGCCAGCAGCCCCGGGACTACCAGACTCGAGCAGTACTTC
.	TRBV7-8	TRBJ1-2	once	CASSLRQHYGYTF	TGTGCCAGCAGCTTAAGACAGCACTATGGCTACACCTTC
.	TRBV29-1	TRBJ1-1	few	CSADSSPMNTEAFF	TGCAGCGCCGACAGCAGCCCGATGAACACTGAAGCTTTCTTT
TRBD1	TRBV19	TRBJ2-7	.	CASSRDRGYEQYF	TGTGCCAGCAGCCGGGACAGGGGCTACGAGCAGTACTTC
TRBD1	TRBV30	TRBJ2-4	.	CAWTRDSKNIQYF	TGTGCCTGGACCCGGGACAGCAAAAACATTCAGTACTTC
.	TRBV19	TRBJ2-7	once	CASSPGLPYEQYF	TGTGCCAGCTCCCCAGGACTACCTTACGAGCAGTACTTC
TRBD1	TRBV6-1	TRBJ2-6	.	CASSDRGSGANVLTF	TGTGCCAGCAGTGACAGGGGGTCTGGGGCCAACGTCCTGACTTTC
TRBD2	TRBV7-9	TRBJ2-5	.	CASSLAGLAVETQYF	TGTGCCAGCAGCTTAGCGGGACTAGCGGTGGAGACCCAGTACTTC
.	TRBV7-9	TRBJ2-7	.	CASSLVGTFNEQYF	TGTGCCAGCAGCTTAGTCGGGACATTCAACGAGCAGTACTTC
TRBD1	TRBV7-2	TRBJ1-5	.	CASSRTGNQPQHF	TGTGCCAGCAGCCGGACAGGGAATCAGCCCCAGCATTTT
TRBD1	TRBV4-1	TRBJ2-7	once	CASSLLQGNYEQYF	TGCGCCAGCAGCCTCTTACAGGGGAACTACGAGCAGTACTTC
TRBD1	TRBV25-1	TRBJ1-6	.	CASSDGTANSPLHF	TGTGCCAGCAGTGATGGGACAGCGAATTCACCCCTCCACTTT
.	TRBV29-1	TRBJ2-3	.	CSVWGNSSTDTQYF	TGCAGCGTTTGGGGCAACTCTAGCACAGATACGCAGTATTTT
.	TRBV25-1	TRBJ1-1	.	CASSEYRRGIRNTEAFF	TGTGCCAGCAGTGAATATCGTCGGGGAATAAGGAACACTGAAGCTTTCTTT
.	TRBV9	TRBJ2-2	.	CASRDERGGLAGELFF	TGTGCCAGCAGAGATGAACGGGGTGGTTTAGCCGGGGAGCTGTTTTTT
.	TRBV4-1	TRBJ2-7	few	CASSQDGGNLYEQYF	TGCGCCAGCAGCCAAGATGGCGGGAACCTCTACGAGCAGTACTTC
TRBD1	TRBV28	TRBJ2-5	.	CASSSQSTGAQETQYF	TGTGCCAGCAGCAGCCAATCGACAGGGGCTCAAGAGACCCAGTACTTC
.	TRBV4-3	TRBJ1-2	.	CASSRTIMDTYGYTF	TGCGCCAGCAGCCGGACAATTATGGACACCTATGGCTACACCTTC
TRBD2	TRBV2	TRBJ2-7	few	CASRVGLAGGPFYEQYF	TGTGCCAGCAGGGTAGGACTAGCGGGAGGGCCCTTCTACGAGCAGTACTTC
.	TRBV6-5	TRBJ2-7	few	CASSATGSSYEQYF	TGTGCCAGCAGTGCGACCGGGAGCTCCTACGAGCAGTACTTC
TRBD2	TRBV6-4	TRBJ2-3	medium-sized	CASSEDSGRGTDTQYF	TGTGCCAGCAGTGAAGATAGCGGGAGAGGCACAGATACGCAGTATTTT
.	TRBV7-9	TRBJ2-7	.	CASSLAGTGGYEQYF	TGTGCCAGCAGCTTAGCTGGTACCGGAGGCTACGAGCAGTACTTC
TRBD1	TRBV27	TRBJ2-7	.	CASSFRTGDYEQYF	TGTGCCAGCAGTTTTCGGACAGGAGACTACGAGCAGTACTTC
.	TRBV27	TRBJ2-7	.	CASQSYEQYF	TGTGCCAGCCAATCCTACGAGCAGTACTTC
TRBD1	TRBV5-4	TRBJ1-2	.	CASSFGDRGSGYTF	TGTGCCAGCAGCTTCGGGGACAGGGGTAGTGGCTACACCTTC
TRBD2	TRBV5-1	TRBJ2-2	.	CASSFLAGGPGELFF	TGCGCCAGCAGCTTCCTAGCGGGAGGGCCCGGGGAGCTGTTTTTT
TRBD1	TRBV28	TRBJ1-1	.	CASSAHNPGQGSEAFF	TGTGCCAGCAGTGCACACAACCCGGGACAGGGCTCTGAAGCTTTCTTT
.	TRBV18	TRBJ2-7	.	CASSPGASILDEQYF	TGTGCCAGCTCACCAGGGGCATCGATCTTAGACGAGCAGTACTTC